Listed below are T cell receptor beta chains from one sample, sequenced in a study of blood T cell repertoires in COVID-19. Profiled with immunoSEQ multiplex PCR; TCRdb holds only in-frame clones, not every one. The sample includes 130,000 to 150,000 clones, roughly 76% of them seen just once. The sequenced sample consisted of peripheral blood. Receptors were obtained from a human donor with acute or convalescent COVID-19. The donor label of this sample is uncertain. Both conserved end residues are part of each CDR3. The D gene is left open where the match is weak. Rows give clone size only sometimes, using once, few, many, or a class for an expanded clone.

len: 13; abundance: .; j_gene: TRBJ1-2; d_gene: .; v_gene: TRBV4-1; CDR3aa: CASSPTRGYGYTF; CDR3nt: TGCGCCAGCAGCCCCACAAGGGGCTATGGCTACACCTTC
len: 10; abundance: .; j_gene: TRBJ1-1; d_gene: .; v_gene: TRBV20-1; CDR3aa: CSARRDEAFF; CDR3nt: TGCAGTGCTAGGAGAGATGAAGCTTTCTTT
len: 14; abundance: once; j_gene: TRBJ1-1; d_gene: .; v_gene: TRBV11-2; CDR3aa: CASSLSSWSTEAFF; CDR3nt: TGTGCCAGCAGCTTGTCTTCTTGGAGCACTGAAGCTTTCTTT
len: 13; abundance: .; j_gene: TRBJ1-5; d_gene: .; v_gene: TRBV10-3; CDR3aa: CAISAGPNQPQHF; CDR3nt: TGTGCCATCAGTGCAGGTCCCAATCAGCCCCAGCATTTT
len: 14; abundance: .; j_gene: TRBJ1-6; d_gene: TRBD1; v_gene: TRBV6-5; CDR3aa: CASSRTGPNSPLHF; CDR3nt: TGTGCCAGCAGCCGGACAGGACCTAATTCACCCCTCCACTTT
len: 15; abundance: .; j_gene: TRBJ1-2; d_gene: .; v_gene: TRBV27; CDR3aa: CASSFARGNTYGYTF; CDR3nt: TGTGCCAGCAGTTTTGCCCGGGGGAATACCTATGGCTACACCTTC
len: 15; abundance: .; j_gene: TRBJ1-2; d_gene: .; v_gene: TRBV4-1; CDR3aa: CASSQEGASSYGYTF; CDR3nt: TGCGCCAGCAGCCAAGAGGGGGCGAGCAGCTATGGCTACACCTTC
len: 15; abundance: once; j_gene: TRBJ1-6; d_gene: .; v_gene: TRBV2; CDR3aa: CASSGEGAYNSPLHF; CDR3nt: TGTGCCAGCAGTGGGGAGGGGGCCTATAATTCACCCCTCCACTTT
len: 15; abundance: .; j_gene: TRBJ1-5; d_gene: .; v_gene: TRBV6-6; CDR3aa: CASSYPTGLNQPQHF; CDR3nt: TGTGCCAGCAGTTACCCGACAGGTCTTAATCAGCCCCAGCATTTT
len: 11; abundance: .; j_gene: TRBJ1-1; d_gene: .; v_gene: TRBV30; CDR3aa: CAWSSYGEAFF; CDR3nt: TGTGCCTGGAGTAGCTACGGTGAAGCTTTCTTT
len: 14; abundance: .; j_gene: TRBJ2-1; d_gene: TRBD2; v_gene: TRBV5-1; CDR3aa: CASSLGGGANEQFF; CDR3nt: TGCGCCAGCAGCTTGGGCGGGGGGGCGAATGAGCAGTTCTTC
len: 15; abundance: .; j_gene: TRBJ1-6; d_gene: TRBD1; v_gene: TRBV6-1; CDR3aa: CASSEGGQGNSPLHF; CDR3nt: TGTGCCAGCAGTGAAGGAGGACAGGGGAATTCACCCCTCCACTTT
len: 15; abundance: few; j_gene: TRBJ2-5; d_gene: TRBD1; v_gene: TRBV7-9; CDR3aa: CASSLGIQGKETQYF; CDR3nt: TGTGCCAGCAGCTTAGGGATACAGGGGAAAGAGACCCAGTACTTC
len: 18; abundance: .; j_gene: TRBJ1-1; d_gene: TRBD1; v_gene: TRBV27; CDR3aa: CASSPYLRGLRVNTEAFF; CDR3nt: TGTGCCAGCAGTCCCTACCTCAGGGGGCTTAGGGTGAACACTGAAGCTTTCTTT
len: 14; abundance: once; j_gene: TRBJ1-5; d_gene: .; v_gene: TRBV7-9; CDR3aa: CASSPSSGVQPQHF; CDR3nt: TGTGCCAGCAGCCCTTCCTCGGGGGTGCAGCCCCAGCATTTT
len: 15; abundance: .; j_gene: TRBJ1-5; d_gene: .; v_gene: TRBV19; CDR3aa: CASSPTGSLYQPQHF; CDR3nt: TGTGCCAGTAGCCCCACGGGGTCCCTTTATCAGCCCCAGCATTTT
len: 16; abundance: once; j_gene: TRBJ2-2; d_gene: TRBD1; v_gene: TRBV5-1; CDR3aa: CASSEGQLLNTGELFF; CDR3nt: TGCGCCAGCAGCGAGGGACAGCTCCTAAACACCGGGGAGCTGTTTTTT
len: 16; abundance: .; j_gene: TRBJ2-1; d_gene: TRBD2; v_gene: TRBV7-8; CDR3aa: CASSLWGLAVPNEQFF; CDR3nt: TGTGCCAGCAGCTTATGGGGACTAGCTGTACCAAATGAGCAGTTCTTC
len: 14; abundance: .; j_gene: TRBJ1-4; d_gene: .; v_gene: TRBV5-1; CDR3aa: CASSPRGGNEKLFF; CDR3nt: TGCGCCAGCAGCCCGAGAGGGGGTAATGAAAAACTGTTTTTT
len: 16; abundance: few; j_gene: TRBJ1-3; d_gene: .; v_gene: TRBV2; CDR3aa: CASSLKDSRSGNTIYF; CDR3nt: TGTGCCAGCAGTCTAAAGGACAGCCGCTCTGGAAACACCATATATTTT
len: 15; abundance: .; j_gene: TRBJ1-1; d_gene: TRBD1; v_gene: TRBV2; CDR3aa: CASSDPGTENTEAFF; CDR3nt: TGTGCCAGCAGCGACCCCGGGACAGAGAACACTGAAGCTTTCTTT
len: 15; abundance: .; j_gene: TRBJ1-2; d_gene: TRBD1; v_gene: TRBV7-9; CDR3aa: CASSLSIGQDYGYTF; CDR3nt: TGTGCCAGCAGCTTATCTATCGGACAGGACTATGGCTACACCTTC
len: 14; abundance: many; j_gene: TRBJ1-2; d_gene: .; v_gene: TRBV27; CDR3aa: CASSLSLGSSIYTF; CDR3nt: TGTGCCAGCAGTTTATCATTGGGGAGCTCGATCTACACCTTC
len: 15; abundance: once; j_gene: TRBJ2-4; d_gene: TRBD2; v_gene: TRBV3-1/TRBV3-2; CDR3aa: CASSQTSGAKNIQYF; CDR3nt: TGTGCCAGCAGCCAAACTAGCGGGGCCAAAAACATTCAGTACTTC
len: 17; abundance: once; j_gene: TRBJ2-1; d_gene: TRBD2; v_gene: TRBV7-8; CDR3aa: CASSLAGGVSSYNEQFF; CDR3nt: TGTGCCAGCAGCTTAGCGGGGGGGGTGAGCTCCTACAATGAGCAGTTCTTC
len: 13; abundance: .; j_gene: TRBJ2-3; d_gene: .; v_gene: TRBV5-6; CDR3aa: CASSLIGDNTQYF; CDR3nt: TGTGCCAGCAGCTTAATAGGAGATAATACGCAGTATTTT
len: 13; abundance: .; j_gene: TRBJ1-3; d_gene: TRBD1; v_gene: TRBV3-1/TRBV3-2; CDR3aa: CASSQAQGTTIYF; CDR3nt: TGTGCCAGCAGCCAAGCACAGGGGACGACCATATATTTT
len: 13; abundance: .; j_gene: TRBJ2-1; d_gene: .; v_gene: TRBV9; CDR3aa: CASSGGIHNEQFF; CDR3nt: TGTGCCAGCAGCGGAGGGATTCACAATGAGCAGTTCTTC
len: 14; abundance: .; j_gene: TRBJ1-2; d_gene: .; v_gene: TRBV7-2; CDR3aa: CASTLSERVNGYTF; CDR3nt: TGTGCCAGCACCCTGTCGGAGAGGGTAAATGGCTACACCTTC
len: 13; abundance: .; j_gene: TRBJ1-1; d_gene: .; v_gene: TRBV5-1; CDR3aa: CASRQGINTEAFF; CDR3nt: TGCGCCAGCAGGCAGGGGATAAACACTGAAGCTTTCTTT
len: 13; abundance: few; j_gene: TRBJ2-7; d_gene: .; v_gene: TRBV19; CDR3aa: CASKGENRDEQYF; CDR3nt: TGTGCCAGTAAGGGGGAAAACAGGGACGAGCAGTACTTC
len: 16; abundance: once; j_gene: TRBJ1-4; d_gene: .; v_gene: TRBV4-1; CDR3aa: CASSRQGRATNEKLFF; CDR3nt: TGCGCCAGCAGCCGCCAGGGGAGGGCAACTAATGAAAAACTGTTTTTT
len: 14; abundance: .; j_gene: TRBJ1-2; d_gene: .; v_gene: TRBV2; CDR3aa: CASSEGRGAGGYTF; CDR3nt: TGTGCCAGCAGTGAAGGGCGGGGGGCTGGTGGCTACACCTTC
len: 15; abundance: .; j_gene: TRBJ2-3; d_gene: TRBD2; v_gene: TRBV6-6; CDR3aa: CASSYEAGGPNTQYF; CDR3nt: TGTGCCAGCAGTTATGAAGCGGGGGGGCCGAATACGCAGTATTTT
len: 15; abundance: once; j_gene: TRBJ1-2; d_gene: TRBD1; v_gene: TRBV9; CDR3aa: CASSSRTGEIRGYTF; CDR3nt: TGTGCCAGCAGCTCTAGGACAGGGGAGATACGTGGCTACACCTTC
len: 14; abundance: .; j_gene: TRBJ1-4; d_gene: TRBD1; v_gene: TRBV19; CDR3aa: CATQTGTGGEKLFF; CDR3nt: TGTGCCACCCAGACCGGGACAGGGGGCGAAAAACTGTTTTTT
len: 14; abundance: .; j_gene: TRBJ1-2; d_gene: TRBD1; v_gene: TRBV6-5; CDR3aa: CASSWDRSVGGYTF; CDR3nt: TGTGCCAGCAGCTGGGACAGGTCCGTAGGAGGCTACACCTTC
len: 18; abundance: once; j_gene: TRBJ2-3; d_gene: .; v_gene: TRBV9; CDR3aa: CASSVATPGLLSTDTQYF; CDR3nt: TGTGCCAGCAGCGTAGCTACACCGGGACTGTTAAGCACAGATACGCAGTATTTT
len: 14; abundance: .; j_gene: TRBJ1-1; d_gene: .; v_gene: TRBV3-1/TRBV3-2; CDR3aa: CASSHGGGGAEAFF; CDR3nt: TGTGCCAGCAGCCACGGAGGGGGAGGGGCTGAAGCTTTCTTT
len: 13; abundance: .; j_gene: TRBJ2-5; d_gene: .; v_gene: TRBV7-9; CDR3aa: CASSLDTGETQYF; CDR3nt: TGTGCCAGCAGCCTCGATACCGGAGAGACCCAGTACTTC
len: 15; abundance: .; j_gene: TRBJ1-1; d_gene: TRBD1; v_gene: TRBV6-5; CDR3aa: CASSYSQGANTEAFF; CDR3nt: TGTGCCAGCAGTTACTCACAGGGGGCGAACACTGAAGCTTTCTTT
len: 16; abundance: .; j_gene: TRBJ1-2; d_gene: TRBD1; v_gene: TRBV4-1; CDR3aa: CASSQGRRDRDYGYTF; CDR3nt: TGCGCCAGCAGCCAAGGAAGGAGGGACAGGGACTATGGCTACACCTTC
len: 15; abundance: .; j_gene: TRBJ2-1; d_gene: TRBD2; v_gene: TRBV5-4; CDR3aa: CASSLGLAGAGEQFF; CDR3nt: TGTGCCAGCAGCTTGGGGCTAGCGGGGGCGGGGGAGCAGTTCTTC
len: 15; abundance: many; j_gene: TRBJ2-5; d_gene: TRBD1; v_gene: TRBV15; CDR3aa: CATSYPDRSQETQYF; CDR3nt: TGTGCCACCAGCTACCCGGACAGGTCCCAAGAGACCCAGTACTTC
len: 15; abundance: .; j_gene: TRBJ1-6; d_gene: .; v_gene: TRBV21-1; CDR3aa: CASSRRQGSNSPLHF; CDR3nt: TGTGCCAGCAGCCGGCGACAGGGGAGCAATTCACCCCTCCACTTT
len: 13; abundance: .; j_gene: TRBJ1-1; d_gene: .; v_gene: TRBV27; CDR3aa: CASSLAGGTEAFF; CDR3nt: TGTGCCAGCAGTTTAGCGGGTGGCACTGAAGCTTTCTTT
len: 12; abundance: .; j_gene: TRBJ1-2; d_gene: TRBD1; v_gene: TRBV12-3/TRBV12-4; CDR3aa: CASSLGQEGYTF; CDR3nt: TGTGCCAGCAGCCTTGGACAGGAAGGCTACACCTTC
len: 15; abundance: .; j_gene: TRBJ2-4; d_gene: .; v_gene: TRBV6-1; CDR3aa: CASSESWTVKNIQYF; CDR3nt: TGTGCCAGCAGTGAAAGCTGGACAGTCAAAAACATTCAGTACTTC